This entry is about one T cell receptor beta chain. The sample belongs to a study of T-cell reconstitution after alpha-beta-depleted transplantation in children. Using unique molecular identifiers, the investigators prepared the TCRbeta library. TCRdb itself ran the PCR reads through MiXCR, one entry per CDR3 protein. The data show about 640,000 distinct CDR3 sequences, roughly 17% seen once. The CDR3 runs to 15 residues. CDR1 WSHSY and CDR2 SAAADI come from the germline V gene. Trimming at V came to 3 bases and at J to 15 bases, leaving 12 bases not matched to a gene. This TCR was recovered from a human donor who donated a stem cell graft to a child with acute myeloid leukemia. Sequences were derived from PBMCs from the stem cell graft donor, sampled from the stem cell graft. The chain employs TRBV10-2 and TRBJ2-1; TRBD2 agrees at 12 bases. CDR3 region: CASSELLAGGPLLFF. In nucleotides, the CDR3 is TGCGCCAGCAGTGAACTACTAGCGGGGGGCCCCCTCTTGTTCTTC.